This T cell receptor (beta chain) stems from a study of lymphopenia after photon versus proton radiotherapy (dated by TCRdb to between 2018 and 2021). For the wider study: Photon and proton radiation therapy were compared by the study for their immunological effects in patients with gastrointestinal tumors who developed high-grade lymphopenia. The cohort included under 25 patients with gastrointestinal tumors who developed lymphopenia after receiving either photon or proton therapy. The goal of the study was to characterize the differences between the two radiation modalities in how they affect the immune system. Overall results and qualifications from the work: Proton-treated patients stayed relatively stable during treatment, while photon-treated patients lost naive T cells and TCR diversity and gained effector/memory populations. Once the lymphocyte count had reached its nadir, the repertoires of photon-treated patients showed oligoclonal expansion, particularly of CD8+ Temra cells, and this expansion drove the decline in diversity. The survival association was assessed only in patients who died, and better survival with proton therapy was presented by the authors as a possibility rather than a demonstrated result. Across the cohort, a larger post-nadir drop in TCR diversity was inversely correlated with overall survival time among patients who died.

On this clone itself: Its antigen is still unknown. Per-base qualities were not stored, and no clone one base away is much larger.

Receptor libraries were prepared by the immunoSEQ multiplex PCR assay. Deep sequencing of rearranged TCR beta loci, alongside multiparametric flow cytometry, was used to profile T cell repertoires. The table was pulled from immuneACCESS by TCRdb, which kept in-frame rearrangements only. Such tables lose some clones; where checked, under half of the loss comes from unresolved V genes, and the rest has no known cause. The sample yields 50,000 to 70,000 clones; roughly nine tenths were counted once. 9.5% to 15% of the sample is in the top ten clones. Reading the germline V gene gives CDR1 SNHLY and CDR2 FYNNEI. The CDR3 starts with the cysteine, ends with the phenylalanine, and has 13 residues. This entry keeps only the CDR3 DNA: 39 bases, framed from base 1. A distance of 8 bases separates the germline ends of V and J, which lose 1 base and 4 bases respectively.

Sequences were derived from peripheral blood, sampled from a patient treated with proton-based radiotherapy. The rearranged segments are TRBV2 and TRBJ2-7; 6 matching bases give a weak D call of TRBD1. The sequence derives from a man at least 80 years old with esophageal cancer. The DNA is TGTGCCAGCAGTGAAGGGGGGCGATACGAGCAGTACTTC. Translated, it gives CASSEGGRYEQYF.